This passage covers 17 T cell receptor beta chains from one sample sequenced in a study of T cell repertoires in cytomegalovirus infection. TCRdb processed the reads anew with MiXCR; each CDR3 protein has one entry. Altogether approximately 500,000 distinct CDR3 sequences are present, approximately 17% being singletons, with the ten largest covering about 24%. Sequencing was carried out using CD8+ T cells from PBMCs. The receptors here all came from a human donor in good health (CMV status not recorded). Some clones in this sample may be carry-over from other donors' samples.

This clonotype was seen repeatedly, ten times or more. V gene TRBV7-8 combines with J gene TRBJ1-3; D ambiguous. CDR1 is SGHVS and CDR2 is FQNEAQ in the germline V gene. The V end was cut by 1 base, the J end by 1 base, with 11 bases between. The CDR3 has 16 amino acids. The DNA of the CDR3 is TGTGCCAGCAGCTTAGGCACTGAAGGGTCTGGAAACACCATATATTTT. Its protein is CASSLGTEGSGNTIYF.

The genes are TRBV5-1 and TRBJ2-1; no reliable D call. Between the trimmed V and J ends, which lost 7 bases and 6 bases, there was a span of 11 bases. Germline V gives CDR1 SGHRS, CDR2 YFSETQ. This CDR3 comprises 12 residues. In DNA form, the CDR3 reads TGCGCCAGCTCCTTTTCCATCAATGAGCAGTTCTTC. Protein sequence: CASSFSINEQFF. Using reference TRBV5-1 and TRBJ2-1 for the parts outside the CDR3, the full variable domain is KAGVTQTPRYLIKTRGQQVTLSCSPISGHRSVSWYQQTPGQGLQFLFEYFSETQRNKGNFPGRFSGRQFSNSRSEMNVSTLELGDSALYLCASSFSINEQFFGPGTRLTVL.

There are many counts of this clonotype. The rearrangement links TRBV7-2 to TRBJ2-3; either TRBD1 or TRBD2 may supply D (5 bases each). Germline V gene sequence: CDR1 SGHTA, CDR2 FQGNSA. The V end lost 0 bases, the J end lost 4 bases, and 8 bases lay between the germline ends. The CDR3 covers 14 residues. The CDR3, as DNA: TGTGCCAGCAGCTTAGCGCTGGGACCAGATACGCAGTATTTT. Translating it yields CASSLALGPDTQYF. The full variable domain, in which reference TRBV7-2 and TRBJ2-3 provide the parts outside the CDR3, is GAGVSQSPSNKVTEKGKDVELRCDPISGHTALYWYRQSLGQGLEFLIYFQGNSAPDKSGLPSDRFSAERTGGSVSTLTIQRTQQEDSAVYLCASSLALGPDTQYFGPGTRLTVL.

This clonotype was observed a few times. The chain joins TRBV29-1 to TRBJ2-7; D is possibly TRBD1 (5 bases). CDR3 size: 13 residues. The germline gives CDR1 SQVTM, CDR2 ANQGSEA. V lost 1 base to trimming and J lost 3 bases, with 10 bases between them. CDR3 residues: CSVEAETVYEQYF. The CDR3 DNA sequence: TGCAGCGTTGAAGCGGAGACAGTCTACGAGCAGTACTTC.

This clonotype was detected ten times or more. This chain joins TRBV4-1 and TRBJ2-3; D not resolved. The CDR3 extends over 15 amino acids. Looked up from germline, CDR1 is MGHRA and CDR2 is YSYEKL. Trimming removed 5 bases from V and 4 bases from J, with 16 bases in between. CDR3 in DNA: TGCGCCAGCAGCTTCAGCCCCCCAGAGGCAGATACGCAGTATTTT. This codes for CASSFSPPEADTQYF.

The chain has TRBV9 and TRBJ2-2; 7 positions match TRBD1. The CDR3 loop spans 16 amino acids. Germline lookup yields CDR1 SGDLS and CDR2 YYNGEE. Germline trimming cut 3 bases from V and 7 bases from J; bases unmatched to any gene: 12. CDR3 sequence (DNA): TGTGCCAGCAGCGGTCGCCCCGGGACAGTTAACGGGGAGCTGTTTTTT. Translating gives CASSGRPGTVNGELFF.

This clonotype has just a few counts. A read error may be the cause here, since a much bigger clone is one base away. It is likely a read error, because the conserved phenylalanine at the end of the CDR3 is missing. This sequence joins TRBV7-6 and TRBJ2-1, with 8 positions matching TRBD2. From germline, CDR1 is SGHVS and CDR2 FNYEAQ. This CDR3 region has 16 residues. V was clipped by 2 bases and J by 7 bases; unmatched bases: 10. The CDR3 sequence: CASSLKGRGGWNEQFL. CDR3 DNA sequence: TGTGCCAGCAGCTTAAAGGGCCGGGGGGGCTGGAATGAGCAGTTCTTA.

This clonotype was picked up many times. The CDR3 DNA sequence: TGCGCCAGCAGCCAGGGCACAGGGGAAGCGGATACGCAGTATTTT. Translated, it gives CASSQGTGEADTQYF. The chain employs TRBV4-1 and TRBJ2-3, with TRBD1 identical over 7 bases. Per the germline V gene, CDR1 is MGHRA and CDR2 is YSYEKL. V dropped 3 bases and J dropped 6; count of bases not matched to a gene: 9. The CDR3 has 15 amino acids.

The rearrangement links TRBV11-2 to TRBJ1-5; D ambiguous. CDR1 and CDR2 from the germline V gene are SGHAT and FQNNGV. Trimming removed 0 bases from V and 4 bases from J, with 10 bases in between. CDR3 length: 15 amino acids. This CDR3 reads CASSLDGESNQPQHF. Written as DNA, the CDR3 is TGTGCCAGCAGCTTAGACGGGGAAAGTAATCAGCCCCAGCATTTT.

There are many counts of this clonotype. V and J are TRBV6-5 and TRBJ2-7, with 9 bases identical to TRBD2. The trim removed 5 bases at V and 5 bases at J, leaving 10 bases unmatched. Germline V gene data show CDR1 as MNHEY and CDR2 as SVGAGI. The CDR3 spans 15 residues. The CDR3 DNA reads TGTGCCAGCAGTCGATCTAGCGGGAACCGCCACGAGCAGTACTTC. Protein sequence: CASSRSSGNRHEQYF.

This clonotype was detected many times. V usage is TRBV6-6 and J usage is TRBJ2-3; 10 nucleotides agree with TRBD2. J was trimmed by 1 base and V by 5 bases; bases with no gene match: 6. Germline V lookup: CDR1 MNHNY, CDR2 SVGAGI (reference sequence). This CDR3 has 16 amino acids. The DNA for the CDR3 is TGTGCCAGCAGTGCGCCCGGGACTAGCGGCACAGATACGCAGTATTTT. It encodes CASSAPGTSGTDTQYF.

The sample holds many counts of this clonotype. The gene calls are TRBV7-8 and TRBJ2-7; tentatively, D is TRBD2 (6 bases). The germline gives CDR1 SGHVS, CDR2 FQNEAQ. The ends were cut back, 5 bases at V and 4 bases at J, with 15 bases in the middle. The CDR3 has 14 residues. The CDR3 DNA sequence: TGTGCCAGCAGCCCACGCCCCGGAGGGTACGAGCAGTACTTC. Its translation: CASSPRPGGYEQYF.

This clonotype occurred many times. This sequence joins TRBV11-2 and TRBJ1-3, with a tentative D call TRBD1 (5 bases). Germline-derived CDR1 and CDR2 are SGHAT and FQNNGV. This CDR3 is 15 amino acids long. V was cut by 2 bases and J by 0 bases, with 8 bases left in between. The CDR3 protein is CASSLTGYSGNTIYF. The DNA for the CDR3 is TGTGCCAGCAGCTTAACAGGATACTCTGGAAACACCATATATTTT.

This clonotype was counted ten times or more. The chain joins TRBV27 to TRBJ2-1; D perhaps matches TRBD2 (5 bases). This CDR3 has 14 residues. CDR1 and CDR2 from the germline V gene are MNHEY and SMNVEV (reference sequence). V was pared by 3 bases and J by 3 bases, with 9 bases between. The CDR3 loop is CASSFDEGYNEQFF. The CDR3 nucleotides read TGTGCCAGCAGTTTCGATGAGGGCTACAATGAGCAGTTCTTC.

The chain combines TRBV6-6 with TRBJ2-7; 8 nucleotides line up with TRBD1. V gave up 2 bases and J gave up 5 bases; unmatched junction bases: 8. The CDR3 runs 15 residues. Germline-derived CDR1 and CDR2 are MNHNY and SVGAGI (reference sequence). CDR3 in amino acids: CASSYGTGVPNEQYF. In DNA form, the CDR3 reads TGTGCCAGCAGTTACGGGACAGGTGTTCCCAACGAGCAGTACTTC.

This clonotype was counted many times. The V call is TRBV7-8, the J call TRBJ2-7, with 7 positions matching TRBD1. The V segment lost 5 bases and the J segment 2 bases; nucleotides outside the gene matches: 18. CDR1 and CDR2 (germline): SGHVS, FQNEAQ. This CDR3 has 18 amino acids. The CDR3 here is CASSLRLSRTQGAYEQYF. As DNA, the CDR3 is TGTGCCAGCAGCCTACGGCTCTCAAGGACTCAGGGGGCCTACGAGCAGTACTTC.

DNA of the CDR3: TGTGCCAGCAGACCCCCAACAGGGAGATCCTACAATGAGCAGTTCTTC. Its translation: CASRPPTGRSYNEQFF. The chain is built from TRBV7-9 and TRBJ2-1, with D possibly being TRBD1 (6 bases). With 6 bases removed from V and 1 base from J, the gap between germline ends came to 16 bases. This CDR3 has 16 residues. Germline lookup yields CDR1 SEHNR and CDR2 FQNEAQ (reference sequence).